Below, 25 T cell receptor beta chains from the same sample are listed, as sequenced in a study of control samples from healthy donors and cancer patients. Clones were read by immunoSEQ multiplex PCR, and TCRdb kept only the in-frame ones, dropping some. The sample includes some 150,000 clones, about 94% of them seen just once. Sequenced sample: blood. The receptor set was obtained from a man aged 45-60 years in good health.

The V gene is TRBV6-6, the J gene TRBJ2-7; TRBD2 agrees at 13 bases. Trimming cost V 2 bases and J 4 bases; bases outside gene matches: 5. This CDR3 contains 16 residues. Germline V CDR1 and CDR2: MNHNY, SVGAGI (reference sequence). CDR3 bases: TGTGCCAGCAGTTACCCTCGGACTAGCGGGAGTTACGAGCAGTACTTC. Translation: CASSYPRTSGSYEQYF.

The CDR3 reads CASSYGGQGEAFF. CDR3 DNA: TGTGCCAGCAGTTACGGCGGGCAGGGTGAAGCTTTCTTT. This chain connects TRBV6-6 to TRBJ1-1; D perhaps matches TRBD1 (5 bases). Trimming stripped 2 bases from V and 7 bases from J, with 11 bases between. This CDR3 comprises 13 residues. Germline CDR1 is MNHNY and CDR2 is SVGAGI (reference sequence).

The gene calls are TRBV9 and TRBJ1-2, with TRBD1 matching over 9 bases. The CDR3 totals 15 residues. Germline V gene data show CDR1 as SGDLS and CDR2 as YYNGEE. Unmatched junction bases numbered 4, after V lost 4 bases and J lost 0 bases. DNA of the CDR3: TGTGCCAGCAGCCCGTGGACAGGGGCTAACTATGGCTACACCTTC. Its protein is CASSPWTGANYGYTF.

This chain joins TRBV5-1 and TRBJ2-7; the match to TRBD2 covers 10 bases. Looked up from germline, CDR1 is SGHRS and CDR2 is YFSETQ. This CDR3 is 14 amino acids long. The trim removed 4 bases at V and 6 bases at J, leaving 7 bases unmatched. This CDR3 reads CASSPGTSALEQYF. The CDR3 DNA reads as TGCGCCAGCAGCCCTGGGACTAGCGCCCTCGAGCAGTACTTC.

This clone came up once. The chain carries TRBV9 and TRBJ2-1; TRBD2 agrees at 7 bases. Unmatched junction bases numbered 6, after V lost 3 bases and J lost 0 bases. Germline CDR1 SGDLS, CDR2 YYNGEE. This CDR3 contains 16 residues. CDR3 sequence: CASSASGMSSYNEQFF. CDR3 coding DNA: TGTGCCAGCAGCGCTAGCGGAATGAGCTCCTACAATGAGCAGTTCTTC.

The chain employs TRBV10-2 and TRBJ2-1; TRBD1 or TRBD2 may be the D gene (5 bases each). Germline CDR1 WSHSY, CDR2 SAAADI. Trimming removed 5 bases from V and 7 bases from J, with 24 bases in between. CDR3 length: 17 amino acids. CDR3 DNA: TGCGCCAGCAGTTTCCCCCCCGGGACCAAGCTGGGGAATGAGCAGTTCTTC. Its protein is CASSFPPGTKLGNEQFF.

V usage is TRBV4-1 and J usage is TRBJ2-1, with D tentatively TRBD2 (6 bases). The germline V gene has CDR1 MGHRA and CDR2 YSYEKL. The CDR3 has 16 amino acids. Trimming removed 1 base from V and 6 bases from J, with 16 bases in between. CDR3 sequence reads: CASSQVSEGLGNEQFF. The DNA for the CDR3 is TGCGCCAGCAGCCAAGTATCGGAGGGGCTCGGCAATGAGCAGTTCTTC.

This clone was recorded once. The J gene is TRBJ1-1, the V gene TRBV28; TRBD1 matches at 10 bases. After removal of 6 bases from V and 1 base from J, the junction contained 14 bases not matched to a gene. Germline-derived CDR1 and CDR2 are MDHEN and SYDVKM. The CDR3 is made up of 18 amino acids. CDR3 region: CASRAYRQGARGNTEAFF. In DNA form, the CDR3 reads TGTGCCAGCAGGGCCTACCGACAGGGGGCTCGGGGGAACACTGAAGCTTTCTTT.

This chain connects TRBV27 to TRBJ2-7; the D gene is possibly TRBD1 (6 bases). Germline CDR1 MNHEY, CDR2 SMNVEV (reference sequence). Trimming took 8 bases from V and 5 from J, leaving 13 bases between them. The CDR3 is 12 amino acids. The CDR3 loop is CASYRVGHEQYF. The CDR3 nucleotides read TGTGCCAGCTACAGGGTGGGTCACGAGCAGTACTTC.

The rearrangement uses TRBV28 and TRBJ2-1; D could derive from TRBD1 or TRBD2 (6 bases each). The CDR3 spans 16 residues. Trimming stripped 1 base from V and 2 bases from J, with 12 bases between. Germline V CDR1 and CDR2: MDHEN, SYDVKM. The chain's CDR3 is CASSLSTGAAYNEQFF. DNA of the CDR3: TGTGCCAGCAGTTTATCTACGGGGGCAGCCTACAATGAGCAGTTCTTC.

The rearrangement links TRBV29-1 to TRBJ2-3, with 12 nucleotides matching TRBD2. The CDR3 is made up of 17 amino acids. Trimming cost V 6 bases and J 5 bases; bases outside gene matches: 15. CDR1 is SQVTM and CDR2 is ANQGSEA in the germline V gene. DNA of the CDR3: TGCAGCGTCAAACTCGCTAGCGGGAGGGCCGTAGTAGATACGCAGTATTTT. Amino acids: CSVKLASGRAVVDTQYF.

The rearrangement uses TRBV28 and TRBJ1-4; the D gene is possibly TRBD1 (5 bases). The CDR3 has 15 amino acids. Trimming took 2 bases from V and 4 from J, leaving 11 bases between them. Germline V gene sequence: CDR1 MDHEN, CDR2 SYDVKM. CDR3 sequence reads: CASSLRQLVNEKLFF. In DNA form, the CDR3 reads TGTGCCAGCAGTTTAAGACAGTTGGTTAATGAAAAACTGTTTTTT.

This clone was seen only once. V and J are TRBV29-1 and TRBJ1-2; D might be TRBD1 (5 bases). Germline V CDR1 and CDR2: SQVTM, ANQGSEA. The CDR3 spans 13 residues. The germline V and J ends were trimmed by 6 bases and 2 bases, with 13 bases remaining between them. CDR3 nucleotides: TGCAGCGTGGCGGGGGGAGCCAACTATGGCTACACCTTC. Translation: CSVAGGANYGYTF.

The chain employs TRBV29-1 and TRBJ2-7; 9 bases are a match to TRBD1. The V gene's germline CDR1 is SQVTM and CDR2 ANQGSEA. The CDR3 has 15 amino acids. The J segment lost 2 bases and the V segment lost 1 base, leaving 6 bases of the junction unmatched. The CDR3 protein is CSVEGPGTGTYEQYF. CDR3 in DNA: TGCAGCGTTGAAGGTCCCGGGACAGGGACCTACGAGCAGTACTTC.

This clone was seen once. The J gene is TRBJ2-7, the V gene TRBV5-1, with no clear D. The germline V and J ends were trimmed by 0 bases and 2 bases, with 9 bases remaining between them. Germline-derived CDR1 and CDR2 are SGHRS and YFSETQ. This CDR3 region has 14 residues. CDR3 DNA: TGCGCCAGCAGCTTGGAGGTGGCAGCCTACGAGCAGTACTTC. As protein: CASSLEVAAYEQYF.

The chain joins TRBV3-1 (or the pseudogene TRBV3-2) to TRBJ2-3; TRBD1 might be the D (6 bases). The CDR3 sequence is 14 residues long. From germline, CDR1 is LGHDT and CDR2 YNNKEL (reference sequence). V was trimmed by 4 bases and J by 3 bases, leaving 11 bases between them. The CDR3 nucleotides read TGTGCCAGCAGCCTAACTACAGGGACAGATACGCAGTATTTT. Translating gives CASSLTTGTDTQYF.

This clone was detected a few times. The chain employs TRBV6-2 or TRBV6-3 and TRBJ2-7; 10 positions agree with TRBD2. Germline V CDR1 and CDR2: MNHEY, SVGEGT. CDR3 length: 14 residues. The J segment lost 6 bases and the V segment lost 6 bases, leaving 8 bases of the junction unmatched. The CDR3: CASSQLAGPSEQYF. In DNA form, the CDR3 reads TGTGCCAGCAGCCAACTAGCGGGACCATCCGAGCAGTACTTC.

About this clone: The sample has other DNA sequences that encode this CDR3 too. The J gene is TRBJ2-5, the V gene TRBV15; D uncertain. Trimming removed 0 bases at V and 5 bases at J, with 13 bases between. Germline-derived CDR1 and CDR2 are LNHNV and YYDKDF (reference sequence). The CDR3 runs 15 residues. In DNA, the CDR3 is TGTGCCACCAGCAGAGATCCAGGCAGGCAGGAGACCCAGTACTTC. The encoded protein is CATSRDPGRQETQYF.

This clone was seen just once. The CDR3 sequence is CASSYGIAGGPRETQYF. CDR3 bases: TGTGCCAGCAGTTACGGAATAGCGGGAGGGCCCAGAGAGACCCAGTACTTC. The chain couples TRBV6-2 or TRBV6-3 to TRBJ2-5; 11 bases fit TRBD2. With V trimmed by 2 bases and J by 4 bases, 9 bases remained unmatched. The CDR3 runs 17 residues. From germline, CDR1 is MNHEY and CDR2 SVGEGT.

CDR3 loop: CASGRTDSYNEQFF. In DNA form, the CDR3 reads TGTGCCAGCGGAAGGACAGACTCCTACAATGAGCAGTTCTTC. The gene calls are TRBV7-3 and TRBJ2-1, with TRBD1 as a possible D gene (6 bases). With 8 bases removed from V and 0 bases from J, the gap between germline ends came to 11 bases. Germline V gene sequence: CDR1 SGHTA, CDR2 FQGTGA. The CDR3 length is 14 residues.

This chain joins TRBV5-5 and TRBJ1-2, with a possible D match to TRBD1 (6 bases). V was pared by 0 bases and J by 2 bases, with 11 bases between. Germline assignment: CDR1 SGHKS and CDR2 YYEKEE (reference sequence). The length of the CDR3 is 15 residues. The DNA for the CDR3 is TGTGCCAGCAGCTTGGGTGGAGGGACAAACTATGGCTACACCTTC. Its translation: CASSLGGGTNYGYTF.

J is TRBJ1-5 and V is TRBV27, with D perhaps TRBD1 (5 bases). The CDR3 extends over 15 amino acids. CDR1 is MNHEY and CDR2 is SMNVEV in the germline V gene (reference sequence). V gave up 6 bases and J gave up 7 bases, with 19 bases separating them. The CDR3 nucleotides read TGTGCCAGCAGGGGTCCCGGGTCCGGGGGGCAGCCCCAGCATTTT. It encodes CASRGPGSGGQPQHF.

The CDR3 sequence: CASSLSVAGLTLSSTDTQYF. The CDR3, as DNA: TGCGCCAGCAGCTTGTCGGTAGCGGGACTCACCCTTTCTAGCACAGATACGCAGTATTTT. The gene calls are TRBV5-1 and TRBJ2-3; 8 bases are a match to TRBD2. CDR1 is SGHRS, CDR2 YFSETQ, per germline. After removal of 1 base from V and 0 bases from J, the junction contained 16 bases not matched to a gene. The CDR3 spans 20 residues.

This clone was counted between two and nine times. The chain uses TRBV15 and TRBJ2-1; 12 bases agree with TRBD2. Trimming took 0 bases from V and 8 from J; bases not matched to a gene: 14. CDR3 length: 19 amino acids. CDR1 LNHNV and CDR2 YYDKDF come from the germline V gene (reference sequence). The CDR3 DNA reads TGTGCCACCAGCAGAGATGGAGGGGCTAGCGGGAGGGCCTGGGATGAGCAGTTCTTC. Amino acids: CATSRDGGASGRAWDEQFF.

In this sample, this clone turned up once. The V gene is TRBV30, the J gene TRBJ2-1, with TRBD2 matching over 13 bases. V lost 5 bases to trimming and J lost 5 bases; unmatched junction nucleotides: 0. This CDR3 comprises 13 residues. Germline values: CDR1 GTSNPN, CDR2 SVGIG (reference sequence). The CDR3 sequence is CAWGLAGDNEQFF. In DNA form, the CDR3 reads TGTGCCTGGGGACTAGCGGGAGACAATGAGCAGTTCTTC.